Sequencing of this T cell receptor beta chain was carried out in a study of shared clonotypes between healthy human individuals. General study results and limits: Several donors held about 5% of naive CD4 clonotypes in common. Sorted-subset sequencing, rarefaction showed, was incomplete despite large depth.

Germline V lookup: CDR1 SGHDT, CDR2 YYEEEE. The CDR3 consists of 13 residues. Trimming left V 2 bases short and J 7 bases short, with 9 bases between. Sorted-subset replicate PCRs used 200 ng of genomic DNA. This amount corresponded to approximately 30,000 T cell genomes. Clones were read by immunoSEQ multiplex PCR, and TCRdb kept only the in-frame ones, dropping some. The sample shows hundreds of thousands of clones, 90% to 95% of them seen only once. Positively selected for CCR7, the CD45RO-negative cells used as naive CD8 cells excluded terminally differentiated effector memory CD45RA+ cells. As to this clone: Its antigen is unknown.

The J gene is TRBJ1-4, the V gene TRBV5-6; D gene ambiguous. This receptor was identified in a woman between 25 and 40 years old in good health. Sequenced: naive CD8+ T cells sorted from blood. This chain's CDR3 is CASSLPGGEKLFF. DNA for the CDR3: TGTGCCAGCAGCTTACCCGGCGGTGAAAAACTGTTTTTT. The whole variable domain, filled in from reference TRBV5-6 and TRBJ1-4, reads DAGVTQSPTHLIKTRGQQVTLRCSPKSGHDTVSWYQQALGQGPQFIFQYYEEEERQRGNFPDRFSGHQFPNYSSELNVNALLLGDSALYLCASSLPGGEKLFFGSGTQLSVL.